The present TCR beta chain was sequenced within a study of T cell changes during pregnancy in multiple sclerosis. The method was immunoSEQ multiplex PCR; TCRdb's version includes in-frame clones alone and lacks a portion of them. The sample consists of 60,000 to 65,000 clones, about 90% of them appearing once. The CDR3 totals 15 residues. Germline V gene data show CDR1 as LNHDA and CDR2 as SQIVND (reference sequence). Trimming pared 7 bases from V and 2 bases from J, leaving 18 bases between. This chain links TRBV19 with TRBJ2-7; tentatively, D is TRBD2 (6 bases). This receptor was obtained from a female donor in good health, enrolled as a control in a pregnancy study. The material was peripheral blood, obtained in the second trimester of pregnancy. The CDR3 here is CASKDKPGLPYEQYF. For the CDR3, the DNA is TGTGCCAGTAAAGACAAACCGGGACTTCCCTACGAGCAGTACTTC.